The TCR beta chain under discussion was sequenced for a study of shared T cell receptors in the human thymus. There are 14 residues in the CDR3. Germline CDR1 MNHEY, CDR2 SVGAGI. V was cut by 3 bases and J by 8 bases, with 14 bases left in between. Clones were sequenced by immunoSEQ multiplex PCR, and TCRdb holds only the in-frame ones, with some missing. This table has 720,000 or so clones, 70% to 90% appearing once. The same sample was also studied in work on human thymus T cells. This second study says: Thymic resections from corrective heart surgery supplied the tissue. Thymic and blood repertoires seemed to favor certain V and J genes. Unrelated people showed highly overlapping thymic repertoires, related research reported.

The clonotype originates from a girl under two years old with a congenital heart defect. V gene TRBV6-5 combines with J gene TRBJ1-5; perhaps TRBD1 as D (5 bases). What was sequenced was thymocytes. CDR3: CASSYSGGKEPQHF. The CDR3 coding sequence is TGTGCCAGCAGTTATAGCGGGGGTAAGGAGCCCCAGCATTTT.